This T cell receptor (beta chain) originates from a study of cytomegalovirus exposure and HLA in healthy donors listed by TCRdb under 2017. Turning to the overall study: According to an earlier analysis of several hundred of the donors, some 180 million T cells yielded some 110 million unique TCR beta sequences and about 300 Gb of sequence data. Around 300 gigabases of sequencing data and tens of millions of unique TCR sequences were included in an early release covering several hundred HLA-typed donors. Among the roughly 430 genotyped donors, around 81% belonged to the genetic ancestry cluster associated with self-reported Caucasian donors. The study aimed to test whether signatures of past pathogen exposure could be identified by cataloging public T cell receptors. The study profiled the T cell repertoires of under 850 subjects by immunosequencing and related them to cytomegalovirus serostatus. A separate validation cohort of roughly 120 different subjects was used in addition to the approximately 670-subject first cohort. High-throughput TCR immunosequencing, statistical association of individual TCRs with disease status, and machine learning were combined to predict cytomegalovirus infection status. A later analysis re-examined previously published TCR beta repertoires from 600 to 700 donors and added high-resolution HLA genotyping to investigate patterns of TCR occurrence. Rather than drawing on any new phenotypic data, the later analysis identified candidate immune exposures from TCR beta sequences and the way those sequences occurred across donors. In an earlier analysis of around 540 of the donors, high-throughput TCR beta sequencing was used to judge whether each TCR beta V gene segment behaved as functional or pseudogenic. Donor age, sex, ethnicity and CMV serostatus were collected together with the repertoire data. In a later genetic analysis, genome-wide SNP genotypes for about 65% of the 666 donors were used, and that subset was treated as a discovery cohort. Every repertoire in the discovery cohort had been generated on one and the same sequencing platform. HLA typing covered class I and class II loci at four-digit resolution. Typing coverage varied by locus: roughly 620-630 donors for A, B, C, DRB1 and DQB1; approximately 560 for DQA1; around 570 for DPA1; 450 to 480 for DPB1. A few DR-DQ haplotypes were treated as single units for association and clustering because of strong linkage in the cohort. On average, 235,054 unique TCR beta nucleotide sequences were sequenced per donor among a few hundred genotyped donors of the cohort, with 15% to 20% of those sequences being non-productive.

The cohort was made up of roughly 670 healthy bone marrow donors. At the time of sampling, all cohort members were nominally healthy, though unrecorded immune exposures were likely present. The donor tested CMV seropositive, placing the donor among the 290 or so seropositive members of the cohort. A peripheral blood sample was provided by each donor, and peripheral blood mononuclear cells were used for TCR beta sequencing. Genomic DNA was extracted from the blood cell samples with the Qiagen DNeasy Blood Extraction Kit. What the study reported, not specific to this receptor: In a later genetic analysis, fewer N-insertions in productive TCRs were reported among donors in an Asian-associated ancestry cluster than the roughly 700-donor mean. Most TCR sequences were observed very rarely across donors, whereas some public TCRs were present in many individuals. Correlated functional status among segregating V segments might reflect linkage disequilibrium, but an unknown experimental factor could not be ruled out. A later analysis found that TCR association rates varied across HLA loci, with DRB1 alleles showing the most associated TCRs and HLA-C alleles the fewest. In an earlier analysis of under 600 of the donors, most TCR beta V segments were observed in productive rearrangements about 87% or about 30% of the time, broadly matching IMGT annotations. The study listed around 160 TCR beta chains as associated with cytomegalovirus. The sequencing pipeline was judged likely to have produced a cluster of highly shared sequence variants as a technical artifact. In a later analysis, several top co-occurrence clusters were reported to appear linked to parvovirus B19, influenza, CMV and Epstein-Barr virus. A further reported finding was that TCR beta sequences accurately predicted the HLA-A and HLA-B alleles for most subjects in the first cohort. Roughly uniform sequencing depth across donors was assumed in presence/absence analyses, although this assumption may not hold. Because HLA typing was unavailable for some donors at each locus, only the typed subset was used in association tests. CMV serostatus was the only immune exposure information available for the cohort. The classifier was reported to diagnose cytomegalovirus status with high specificity and sensitivity in both the original and validation cohorts. When HLA alleles, especially DR and DQ, strongly co-occurred, attributing TCR associations to individual alleles was difficult. Only TCR beta chains were sequenced in this cohort, and the absence of alpha or paired-chain data limited detectable features. The authors suggested that the approach could potentially be generalized to other disease states and immunological phenotypes. In a later analysis, HLA-associated TCR beta chains showed more clonal expansion and lower generation probabilities than non-associated chains that were equally common. Because counts were too low, about 18 rarely observed V segments, including chromosome 9 orphons, were excluded from the earlier analysis of about 500 of the donors. At a false discovery rate of 0.05, a later analysis linked 15,000 to 20,000 TCR beta sequences to specific HLA alleles. In vitro tests confirmed that three of the cytomegalovirus-associated TCR beta chains recognize cytomegalovirus antigens. An association between a missense DCLRE1C variant and V-gene and J-gene trimming of TCR beta chains was found in a later genetic analysis and replicated in an independent cohort. A later analysis found that most CMV-associated TCR beta chains appeared HLA-restricted, with HLA associations seemingly driven largely by CMV exposure.

This clone turned up a few times. The specificity of this receptor is unknown. No clone much larger than this one lies a single base away; base qualities are absent. The library was made by the immunoSEQ multiplex PCR assay. A mixture of 60 forward primers for TCR Vbeta segments and 13 reverse primers for TCR Jbeta segments was used in the multiplex PCR. Amplification of the CDR3 region of rearranged TCR beta genes was performed with a multiplex PCR assay on genomic DNA. The amplified TCR beta libraries were sequenced on the Illumina HiSeq System as 87-base-pair reads. The study's own analysis went as follows. Across the 700 or so repertoires, a later analysis counted 80 million or so unique TCR beta chains, 9.5 million to 13 million of which were shared by at least two donors. Raw reads were error-corrected and collapsed into unique sequences by a nearest-neighbor algorithm in which closely related sequences were merged to remove PCR and sequencing errors. Alignment of CDR3 sequences to IMGT reference sequences was used to assign V, D and J gene segments. Each retained sequence needed at least a six-nucleotide match to both a V gene segment and a J gene segment. Rearrangements were classified as productive when the CDR3 lacked stop codons and remained in frame with V and J, and all other rearrangements were classified as non-productive. Following IMGT convention, CDR3 was defined as the stretch from the second conserved V-encoded cysteine up to the conserved J-encoded phenylalanine. The earlier analysis of about 570 of the donors excluded any sequence lacking an unambiguous match to a single V gene segment. In an earlier analysis of about 590 of the donors, a V segment was called functional when productive rearrangements were above 56.7%, and segregating when the standard deviation between donors exceeded 5%. A statistical classification framework was developed to diagnose cytomegalovirus status using the catalog of TCR beta chain sequences. In a later analysis, V and J genes were assigned by comparing TCR nucleotide sequences against IMGT/GENE-DB human TR gene sequences. Using the TCRdist pipeline, a later analysis assigned CDR3 sequences along with most-parsimonious VDJ recombination scenarios. In a later analysis, every TCR beta chain was defined by the combination of its CDR3 amino acid sequence and its V-gene family, and reads without a unique V-gene family were dropped. In a later analysis, 550 to 650 highly shared, low-generation-probability nucleotide sequences were removed to address suspected cross-contamination and a sequencing artifact. In a later analysis, a clonal expansion index for each public chain was calculated from normalized within-repertoire ranks of inferred template counts. Generation probabilities in a later analysis came from a VDJ recombination model fitted to out-of-frame rearrangements, and those results were checked against IGoR. A later analysis scored TCR-TCR, TCR-HLA and TCR-CMV co-occurrence with hypergeometric tests, applying a repertoire-size bias correction to TCR pairs. To estimate false discovery rates, a later analysis permuted the HLA or CMV assignments 20 times. In a later analysis, co-occurring TCRs were grouped using DBSCAN, and TCRdist sequence similarity was added for clustering within HLA-allele-positive subsets. Repertoires with fewer than 30,000 or more than 120,000 public chains were left out of co-occurrence clustering, as were five repertoires with anomalous nucleotide sharing. TCRdb's version of the immuneACCESS table is confined to in-frame rearrangements and falls short of the full clone set. An unresolved V gene accounts for under half of the shortfall where checked; the remainder is of unknown origin. That table supplies the V and J calls and clone size; D and trimming were determined from the DNA. The sample table records about 62,000 clones; about 71% of these occur just once. The ten largest account for approximately 7.6% of the sample.

Input material: PBMCs. The clonotype comes from a man in his 60s in good health and CMV-seropositive.

The base sequence is TGTGCCAGCAATAGAGGCGGGGGGGCCAATCAGCCCCAGCATTTT. Its protein product is CASNRGGGANQPQHF. The sequence links TRBV6-6 to TRBJ1-5; a weak D assignment points to TRBD1 (6 bases agree). The germline V gene (reference sequence) gives CDR1 as MNHNY and CDR2 as SVGAGI. The trim is 7 bases for V and 3 bases for J, with a gap of 16 bases between the germline ends. The CDR3, from cysteine to phenylalanine, totals 15 residues. The only DNA kept is the CDR3, 45 bases in frame from the first base.